Following are 8 T cell receptor beta chains from one sample sequenced in a study of blood T cell repertoires in COVID-19 (dated by TCRdb to the early 2020s). The library was obtained by the immunoSEQ multiplex PCR assay. Held by TCRdb, this immuneACCESS table contains in-frame sequences only and omits some clones. Under half of the omission traces to an unresolved V gene where checked; the cause of the rest is unknown. The sample table shows about 260,000 clones, and approximately 82% are seen once. 1.5% to 2% of the sample rests with the top ten. Sequences were obtained from peripheral blood. These receptors came from an elderly woman with acute or convalescent COVID-19.

The chain joins TRBV4-1 to TRBJ2-1, with TRBD2 matching over 9 bases. The CDR3 is 16 amino acids. The ends lost 0 bases at V and 2 bases at J; junction bases unmatched: 2. Germline V lookup: CDR1 MGHRA, CDR2 YSYEKL. Here the CDR3 DNA reads TGCGCCAGCAGCCAAGACGGCGGGGGGGCCTACAATGAGCAGTTCTTC. It encodes CASSQDGGGAYNEQFF.

The chain employs TRBV20-1 and TRBJ1-2, with TRBD1 matching over 7 bases. The germline V gene encodes CDR1 DFQATT and CDR2 SNEGSKA (reference sequence). Trimming removed 3 bases from V and 5 bases from J; junction bases left unmatched: 6. The CDR3 loop spans 13 amino acids. The CDR3 spells CSASPTGSYGYTF. In DNA form, the CDR3 reads TGCAGTGCTAGTCCGACAGGGAGTTATGGCTACACCTTC.

The chain's CDR3 is CASSQTAGGLNTGELFF. The CDR3 DNA reads TGCGCCAGCAGCCAAACAGCGGGGGGGCTAAACACCGGGGAGCTGTTTTTT. V gene TRBV4-1 combines with J gene TRBJ2-2; 10 nucleotides match TRBD2. The germline V gene has CDR1 MGHRA and CDR2 YSYEKL. The CDR3 extends over 17 amino acids. Trimming removed 2 bases from V and 2 bases from J; junction bases left unmatched: 5.

The chain employs TRBV5-1 and TRBJ2-5, with 10 bases that match TRBD2. The junction had 9 bases not matched to a gene; V was cut back by 2 bases and J by 5 bases. There are 16 residues in the CDR3. CDR1 and CDR2 from the germline V gene are SGHRS and YFSETQ. CDR3: CASSLRPSGSPETQYF. As DNA, the CDR3 is TGCGCCAGCAGCTTAAGACCTAGCGGGAGTCCGGAGACCCAGTACTTC.

This chain links TRBV4-1 with TRBJ1-4; 9 nucleotides agree with TRBD1. The CDR3 is 16 residues long. The germline gives CDR1 MGHRA, CDR2 YSYEKL. Trimming removed 2 bases from V and 4 bases from J; junction bases left unmatched: 5. The CDR3 protein is CASSQRDRADNEKLFF. In DNA form, the CDR3 reads TGCGCCAGCAGCCAAAGGGACAGGGCCGATAATGAAAAACTGTTTTTT.

The rearrangement links TRBV7-3 to TRBJ1-6; no reliable D call. Per germline, CDR1 SGHTA and CDR2 FQGTGA. The V end was cut by 1 base, the J end by 7 bases, with 8 bases between. The CDR3 runs to 14 residues. The CDR3 loop reads CASSLMYGNSPLHF. The CDR3, as DNA: TGTGCCAGCAGCTTAATGTACGGGAATTCACCCCTCCACTTT.

V gene TRBV5-1 combines with J gene TRBJ2-7; 14 nucleotides match TRBD2. The CDR3 runs 15 residues. V shed 3 bases, J shed 8 bases, and the junction held 7 bases outside the gene matches. The germline V gene has CDR1 SGHRS and CDR2 YFSETQ. The CDR3 spells CASSWGTSGGSKQYF. As DNA, the CDR3 is TGCGCCAGCAGCTGGGGGACTAGCGGGGGCTCTAAGCAGTACTTC.

The rearrangement links TRBV6-5 to TRBJ1-6; 8 nucleotides line up with TRBD1. The CDR3 sequence is 15 residues long. CDR1 and CDR2 (germline): MNHEY, SVGAGI. V lost 5 bases to trimming and J lost 10 bases; unmatched junction nucleotides: 10. The chain's CDR3 is CASSLDRGLGSPLHF. The CDR3 region has the DNA TGTGCCAGCAGTCTCGACAGGGGTTTGGGCTCACCCCTCCACTTT.